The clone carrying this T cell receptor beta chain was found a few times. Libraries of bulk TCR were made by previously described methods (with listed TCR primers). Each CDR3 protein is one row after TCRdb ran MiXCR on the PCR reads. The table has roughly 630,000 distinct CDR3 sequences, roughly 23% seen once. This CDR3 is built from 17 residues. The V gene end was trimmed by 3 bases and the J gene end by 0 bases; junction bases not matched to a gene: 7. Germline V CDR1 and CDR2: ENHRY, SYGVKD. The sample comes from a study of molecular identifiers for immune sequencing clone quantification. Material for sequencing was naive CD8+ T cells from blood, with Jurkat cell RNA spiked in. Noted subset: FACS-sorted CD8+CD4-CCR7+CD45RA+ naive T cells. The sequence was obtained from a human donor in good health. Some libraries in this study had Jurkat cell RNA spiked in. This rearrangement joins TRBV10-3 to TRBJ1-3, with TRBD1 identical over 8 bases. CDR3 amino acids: CAISDITGGYSGNTIYF. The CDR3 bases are TGTGCCATCAGTGATATCACAGGGGGTTACTCTGGAAACACCATATATTTT.